This entry describes one TCR beta chain. Its antigen is undetermined. This entry comes from a study of cytomegalovirus exposure and HLA in healthy donors. General study results and limits: The authors later linked a missense DCLRE1C variant to TCR beta V- and J-gene trimming. For most subjects, TCR beta sequences were reported to predict HLA-A and HLA-B alleles with accuracy. Serostatus for CMV was the only available immune exposure information. Across donors, presence/absence analyses took sequencing depth to be roughly uniform.

Germline lookup yields CDR1 SGDLS and CDR2 YYNGEE. This CDR3 contains 12 residues. Trimming left V 3 bases short and J 7 bases short, with 11 bases between. PCR primers comprised 60 Vbeta and 13 Jbeta primers. TCRdb keeps only in-frame clones here, not all; method: immunoSEQ multiplex PCR. This table holds 150,000 to 200,000 clones, roughly 73% found once. This TCR was recovered from a woman under 40 in good health and CMV-seronegative. Sequencing was done on a sample of PBMCs. This chain uses TRBV9 with TRBJ2-7, with D perhaps TRBD1 (5 bases). Here the CDR3 reads CASSAGAGEQYF. The CDR3 nucleotides are TGTGCCAGCAGCGCAGGAGCAGGGGAGCAGTACTTC.